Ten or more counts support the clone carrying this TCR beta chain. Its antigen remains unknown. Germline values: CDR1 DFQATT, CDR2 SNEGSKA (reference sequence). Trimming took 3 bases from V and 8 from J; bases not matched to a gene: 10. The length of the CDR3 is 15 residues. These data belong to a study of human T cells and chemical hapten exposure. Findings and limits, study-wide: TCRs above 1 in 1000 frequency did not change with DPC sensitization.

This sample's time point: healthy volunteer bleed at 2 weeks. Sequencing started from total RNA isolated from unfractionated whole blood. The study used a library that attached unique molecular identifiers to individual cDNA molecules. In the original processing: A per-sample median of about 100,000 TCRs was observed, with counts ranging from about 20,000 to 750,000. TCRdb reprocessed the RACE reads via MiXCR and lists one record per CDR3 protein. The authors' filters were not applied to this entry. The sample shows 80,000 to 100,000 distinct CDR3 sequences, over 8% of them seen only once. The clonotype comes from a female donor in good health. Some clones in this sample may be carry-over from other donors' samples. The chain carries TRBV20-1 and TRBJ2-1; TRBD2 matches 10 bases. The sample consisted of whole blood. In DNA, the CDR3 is TGCAGTGCTAGGACCGGGACTAGCGAGGTCGATGAGCAGTTCTTC. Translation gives CSARTGTSEVDEQFF.